This T cell receptor (beta chain) derives from a study of PD-1 blockade in classical Hodgkin lymphoma (dated by TCRdb to 2018 to 2020). General notes on the study: Nivolumab dosing was 3 mg/kg intravenously every 2 weeks, continuing until either disease progression or unacceptable toxicity. The study used TCR beta sequencing and CyTOF to define a peripheral blood immune signature of response to PD-1 blockade in classical Hodgkin lymphoma.

The sample's time point, from its label and the paper: cycle 2 day 1 (C2D1) of nivolumab. Every trial patient had relapsed after autologous stem cell transplantation, and cohorts A, B and C differed in prior brentuximab vedotin exposure. The trial cohort was composed of 55 to 65 patients with relapsed/refractory classical Hodgkin lymphoma, for whom complete response, partial response or progressive disease was recorded as best overall response. Single-agent nivolumab was administered to trial patients in the multi-cohort phase II CheckMate 205 trial. Best overall response was determined by an independent review committee according to the 2007 International Working Group response criteria. PBMCs from the trial were collected at three points: immediately before nivolumab initiation (C1D1), and during therapy at cycle 2 day 1 and cycle 4 day 1. Peripheral blood was collected in 8 mL Vacutainer Cell Preparation Tubes, from which PBMCs were isolated by centrifugation and then cryopreserved.

There are 15 amino acids in the CDR3, from cysteine to phenylalanine inclusive. Only the CDR3 region is kept as DNA, spanning 45 bases read in frame from base 1. Looking up the germline V gene yields CDR1 SGHRS and CDR2 YFSETQ. V trim: 4 bases; J trim: 4 bases; unmatched bases: 10. This clone occurred a few times. It has no known antigen specificity. Per-base qualities were not stored, and no clone one base away is much larger. General conclusions and limits of the study: Among trial patients, those achieving complete response had baseline diversity similar to that of newly diagnosed patients, while diversity was significantly lower in partial responders and progressors. CD4+ but not CD8+ TCR diversity rose significantly by C4D1 (p=0.0027 vs p=0.16), most apparent in complete responders (p=0.02). The study was limited to a single clinical trial cohort, and causes of repertoire differences, possibly disease activity or prior therapy, remained undefined. Lower diversity was seen in patients whose nivolumab began less than 1 year after ASCT, and these patients were left out of later analyses so that immune reconstitution would not confound the results. Baseline TCR diversity was reported to be lower in newly diagnosed patients than in healthy donors, and even lower in relapsed/refractory patients.

The Qiagen DNeasy kit was used to extract genomic DNA both from unsorted PBMCs and from the negatively selected CD4+ and CD8+ fractions. TCR beta CDR3 regions were amplified by immunoSEQ multiplex PCR using primers annealing to V and J segments. A synthetic immune receptor repertoire was used to minimize amplification bias, and any remaining bias was removed computationally after sequencing. In the authors' own workflow: Custom Python scripts were used to quantify repertoire diversity as the Shannon entropy index. Unsorted, CD4+ and CD8+ repertoires were analyzed separately, except in combined analyses where CD4+ and CD8+ sequences were merged in silico. Clonal expansion was defined as at least a 2-fold frequency increase after treatment relative to C1D1, with a pseudocount of 0.5 for undetected baseline clones. Clones with 0 or 1 copy at C1D1 were defined as singleton clones, while clones with 2 or more copies were defined as non-singleton clones. Clones expanded in unsorted samples were assigned a CD4+, CD8+ or unknown annotation through matching of protein sequences in sorted samples from the same patient. Diversity changes from C1D1 to C4D1 were tested in paired samples using Wilcoxon tests. The table was pulled from immuneACCESS by TCRdb, which kept in-frame rearrangements only. Such tables lose some clones; where checked, under half of the loss comes from unresolved V genes, and the rest has no known cause. The V and J calls and clone size are taken from that table; D and trimming were inferred from the DNA. The table for this sample lists 50,000 or so clones; approximately 70% of them were counted only once. Over 13% of the sample rests with the top ten.

The TCR comes from a human donor with classical Hodgkin lymphoma. This specimen consisted of peripheral blood mononuclear cells (PBMCs), obtained before the second cycle of nivolumab. The chain couples TRBV5-1 to TRBJ1-2, with 7 junctional bases fitting TRBD1. The CDR3 here reads CASSPPEAGGYGYTF. The sequence in DNA is TGCGCCAGCAGCCCCCCGGAAGCAGGGGGCTATGGCTACACCTTC.